This TCR beta chain was identified in a study of T cell clonality in common variable immunodeficiency. The study, taken as a whole, reports: In common variable immunodeficiency, TCR beta chains reportedly carried fewer deletions and N-nucleotide insertions.

The CDR3 is 12 residues long. Germline values: CDR1 GTSNPN, CDR2 SVGIG (reference sequence). Trimming stripped 3 bases from V and 4 bases from J, with 7 bases between. This clone was counted ten times or more. What it binds is unknown. Coverage ceases 3 residues before the CDR3 finishes, and the germline J gene fills in the end. Some clones are missing from TCRdb's copy, which holds only in-frame ones; the method was immunoSEQ multiplex PCR. This sample includes 40,000 to 45,000 clones with no singletons; its ten biggest clones take up approximately 2.7%. The origin of this receptor is a person aged 18-69 years in good health. The chain combines TRBV30 with TRBJ1-3; D remains ambiguous. Sequenced material: peripheral blood mononuclear cells. CDR3 DNA, as far as it was read: TGTGCCTGGAGCTTAAGGGGAAACACC. This encodes CAWSLRGNT. The full CDR3 protein reads CAWSLRGNTIYF.